This passage covers 32 T cell receptor beta chains from one sample sequenced in a study of blood T cell repertoires in COVID-19 (dated by TCRdb to 2020 to 2021). Libraries came from the immunoSEQ multiplex PCR assay. TCRdb carries this immuneACCESS record with in-frame sequences only. Its versions omit some clonotypes, under half of them owing to an unresolved V gene in the studies checked, with the rest unexplained. This sample gives some 300,000 clones in total; around nine tenths of them show up just once. Around 3.9% of the sample comes from the top ten. Sequencing was performed on PBMCs or T cells enriched from blood (not recorded which). All receptors derive from a woman in her twenties or thirties who had been exposed to COVID-19.

V gene TRBV29-1 combines with J gene TRBJ1-4, with 9 bases fitting TRBD1. With 4 bases clipped from V and 0 bases from J, the junction kept 0 bases outside the gene matches. The length of the CDR3 is 14 residues. Germline CDR1 and CDR2: SQVTM and ANQGSEA. The CDR3 reads CSVGQGATNEKLFF. The CDR3 DNA sequence: TGCAGCGTTGGACAGGGGGCAACTAATGAAAAACTGTTTTTT.

V usage is TRBV2 and J usage is TRBJ1-4, with TRBD1 matching 8 bases. Germline-derived CDR1 and CDR2 are SNHLY and FYNNEI. This CDR3 comprises 15 residues. V trimming: 7 bases; J trimming: 8 bases; junction bases outside the gene matches: 12. For the CDR3, the DNA is TGTGCCAGCACCGAGCGCCCAGGGGGCGACGAAAAACTGTTTTTT. Translation gives CASTERPGGDEKLFF.

The rearrangement uses TRBV5-1 and TRBJ2-1; 11 nucleotides align to TRBD2. V shed 0 bases and J 6 bases; nucleotides not matched to a gene: 5. The germline V gene encodes CDR1 SGHRS and CDR2 YFSETQ. This CDR3 has 16 amino acids. This CDR3 is CASSLAASGGFNEQFF. For the CDR3, the DNA is TGCGCCAGCAGCTTGGCGGCTAGCGGGGGGTTCAATGAGCAGTTCTTC.

The genes are TRBV7-8 and TRBJ1-1, with a possible D match to TRBD1 (5 bases). The CDR3 is 14 residues long. Trimming took 1 base from V and 5 from J, leaving 11 bases between them. Germline CDR1 and CDR2: SGHVS and FQNEAQ. The CDR3 DNA sequence: TGTGCCAGCAGCTTAGGGGTTTGGACAACTGAAGCTTTCTTT. Its protein product is CASSLGVWTTEAFF.

The chain carries TRBV4-1 and TRBJ2-1, with D tentatively TRBD1 (6 bases). The CDR3 totals 17 residues. Trimming left V 0 bases short and J 2 bases short, with 14 bases between. Germline CDR1 is MGHRA and CDR2 is YSYEKL. The CDR3 sequence: CASSQDKGRGAYNEQFF. The CDR3 DNA follows: TGCGCCAGCAGCCAAGATAAGGGCAGGGGCGCCTACAATGAGCAGTTCTTC.

The genes are TRBV7-2 and TRBJ1-1; tentatively, D is TRBD1 (5 bases). There are 15 residues in the CDR3. Between the trimmed V and J ends, which lost 2 bases and 5 bases, there was a span of 15 bases. Looked up from germline, CDR1 is SGHTA and CDR2 is FQGNSA. DNA for the CDR3: TGTGCCAGCAGCTTACAGGGAAGACGCTGGACTGAAGCTTTCTTT. Translating gives CASSLQGRRWTEAFF.

This clone was recorded only once. V gene TRBV21-1 combines with J gene TRBJ1-2; TRBD1, the table's D call, was not compared with the DNA. TRBV21-1 is a known pseudogene. The CDR3 spans 16 residues. CDR3 residues: CASSSGTGRFHYGYTF. In DNA, the CDR3 is TGTGCCAGCAGCTCCGGGACAGGGCGCTTTCACTATGGCTACACCTTC.

This chain joins TRBV6-5 and TRBJ1-1; 7 positions match TRBD1. The CDR3 extends over 16 amino acids. Trimming at V came to 4 bases and at J to 4 bases, leaving 12 bases not matched to a gene. Germline-derived CDR1 and CDR2 are MNHEY and SVGAGI. CDR3 region: CASSLQGSPPVTEAFF. CDR3 coding DNA: TGTGCCAGCAGTTTACAGGGGTCCCCTCCGGTCACTGAAGCTTTCTTT.

As concerns this clone: The sample holds other DNA sequences that translate to the same CDR3. This chain connects TRBV6-5 to TRBJ1-2; D might be TRBD1 (5 bases). This CDR3 spans 14 amino acids. Germline V gene data show CDR1 as MNHEY and CDR2 as SVGAGI. V lost 2 bases to trimming and J lost 2 bases, with 9 bases between them. CDR3 region: CASSYRQGNYGYTF. The CDR3 coding sequence is TGTGCCAGCAGTTACCGGCAGGGAAACTATGGCTACACCTTC.

J is TRBJ2-3 and V is TRBV9; TRBD2 agrees at 7 bases. The CDR3 extends over 18 amino acids. Germline lookup yields CDR1 SGDLS and CDR2 YYNGEE. V trimming: 5 bases; J trimming: 2 bases; junction bases outside the gene matches: 17. This CDR3 reads CASSSPGVGLGITDTQYF. The CDR3 DNA reads TGTGCCAGCAGTTCTCCGGGGGTCGGACTAGGGATCACAGATACGCAGTATTTT.

The chain links TRBV6-5 to TRBJ1-3; D perhaps matches TRBD1 (5 bases). Looked up from germline, CDR1 is MNHEY and CDR2 is SVGAGI. The CDR3 consists of 16 residues. V shed 0 bases and J shed 7 bases, with 16 bases lying between them. The CDR3 DNA reads as TGTGCCAGCAGTTACTCATCAGGGCCTCTTGGGAACACCATATATTTT. Translated: CASSYSSGPLGNTIYF.

The rearrangement uses TRBV5-1 and TRBJ2-7; D not certain. Per the germline V gene, CDR1 is SGHRS and CDR2 is YFSETQ. This CDR3 contains 12 residues. Trimming removed 2 bases at V and 5 bases at J, with 8 bases between. The CDR3 here is CASSFGSDEQYF. For the CDR3, the DNA is TGCGCCAGCAGCTTCGGGTCCGACGAGCAGTACTTC.

The chain couples TRBV5-1 to TRBJ1-1; D is perhaps TRBD1 (6 bases). The germline V gene has CDR1 SGHRS and CDR2 YFSETQ. This CDR3 region has 16 residues. V shed 0 bases and J shed 6 bases, with 18 bases lying between them. CDR3: CASSLAAWPGASEAFF. In nucleotides, the CDR3 is TGCGCCAGCAGCTTGGCCGCTTGGCCAGGGGCCTCTGAAGCTTTCTTT.

The chain uses TRBV4-3 and TRBJ1-5; no firm D call. Germline V gene lookup returns CDR1 LGHNA and CDR2 YSLEER. V shed 5 bases and J shed 3 bases, with 14 bases lying between them. The CDR3 runs 15 residues. CDR3 in DNA: TGCGCCAGCAGCATAGAATATCAGGTCAATCAGCCCCAGCATTTT. Protein sequence: CASSIEYQVNQPQHF.

The chain joins TRBV19 to TRBJ1-4, with a possible D match to TRBD1 (6 bases). V was pared by 5 bases and J by 7 bases, with 14 bases between. Germline CDR1 reads LNHDA; CDR2 reads SQIVND (reference sequence). CDR3 length: 14 amino acids. CDR3 nucleotide sequence: TGTGCCAGTAGTTCGGGCGGCAGGGGTGAAAAACTGTTTTTT. Translated, it gives CASSSGGRGEKLFF.

The chain is built from TRBV4-1 and TRBJ2-2, with D perhaps matching TRBD2 (5 bases). This CDR3 has 14 amino acids. Germline V lookup: CDR1 MGHRA, CDR2 YSYEKL. The V end was cut by 4 bases, the J end by 3 bases, with 9 bases between. The CDR3 here is CASSPRDYTGELFF. CDR3 DNA: TGCGCCAGCAGCCCCCGGGATTACACCGGGGAGCTGTTTTTT.

This clone has a handful of counts. The chain uses TRBV19 and TRBJ1-2, with D tentatively TRBD1 (5 bases). This CDR3 contains 18 residues. The germline gives CDR1 LNHDA, CDR2 SQIVND (reference sequence). V lost 10 bases and J 5 bases, leaving 32 bases between the germline ends. This CDR3 reads CATQDSQEISYPVYGYTF. DNA for the CDR3: TGTGCCACCCAAGACAGCCAGGAGATAAGCTATCCGGTTTATGGCTACACCTTC.

This clone was counted a single time. The sample contains more than one DNA sequence encoding this CDR3. The genes are TRBV4-1 and TRBJ1-5, with D possibly TRBD1 on 5 matching bases. The germline gives CDR1 MGHRA, CDR2 YSYEKL. The ends were cut back, 1 base at V and 2 bases at J, with 9 bases in the middle. This CDR3 spans 15 amino acids. CDR3 bases: TGCGCCAGCAGCCAAGGAGACAGAGGCAATCAGCCCCAGCATTTT. Translation gives CASSQGDRGNQPQHF.

The V call is TRBV11-2, the J call TRBJ1-2; TRBD1 matches at 8 bases. There are 13 residues in the CDR3. The germline gives CDR1 SGHAT, CDR2 FQNNGV. J gave up 8 bases and V 7 bases, and 9 bases lay outside the gene matches. The chain's CDR3 is CASTPSGGWGYTF. As DNA, the CDR3 is TGTGCCAGCACCCCATCAGGGGGCTGGGGCTACACCTTC.

V is TRBV18 and J is TRBJ2-3; 9 nucleotides agree with TRBD2. The CDR3 spans 17 residues. The trim removed 0 bases at V and 3 bases at J, leaving 7 bases unmatched. Germline V gives CDR1 KGHSH, CDR2 LQKENI. The CDR3 DNA reads TGTGCCAGCTCACCACCGAGGTCTAGCGGGGTTACAGATACGCAGTATTTT. Translation: CASSPPRSSGVTDTQYF.

The J gene is TRBJ2-7, the V gene TRBV6-5, with 8 positions matching TRBD1. The CDR3 covers 14 residues. Germline CDR1 and CDR2: MNHEY and SVGAGI. The V gene end was trimmed by 5 bases and the J gene end by 1 base; junction bases not matched to a gene: 4. The CDR3 nucleotides are TGTGCCAGCAGTCCTAGGACAGGGTCCTACGAGCAGTACTTC. Translation: CASSPRTGSYEQYF.

This clone was seen a single time. The CDR3 region is CASSLAGDSGNTIYF. Written as DNA, the CDR3 is TGCGCCAGCAGCTTGGCCGGAGACTCTGGAAACACCATATATTTT. This chain uses TRBV5-1 with TRBJ1-3, with D hard to call. Germline assignment: CDR1 SGHRS and CDR2 YFSETQ. V was clipped by 0 bases and J by 0 bases, with 7 bases between them. This CDR3 region has 15 residues.

The J gene is TRBJ2-7, the V gene TRBV7-3, with 11 bases identical to TRBD2. Germline lookup yields CDR1 SGHTA and CDR2 FQGTGA. The CDR3 is 16 residues long. V gave up 8 bases and J gave up 4 bases; unmatched junction bases: 13. CDR3 DNA sequence: TGTGCCAGCTCCCCCGACGGGGGGACTAGCGGTTACGAGCAGTACTTC. Translating gives CASSPDGGTSGYEQYF.

This clone was counted a single time. The rearrangement joins TRBV6-5 to TRBJ2-7; D perhaps matches TRBD2 (5 bases). The length of the CDR3 is 12 residues. The germline CDR1 and CDR2 sequences are MNHEY and SVGAGI. Deletions cut 1 base from V and 6 bases from J, with 7 bases between. The CDR3 DNA is TGTGCCAGCAGTTACTTGGGAGCCGAGCAGTACTTC. It encodes CASSYLGAEQYF.

The CDR3 DNA follows: TGCGCCAGCAGCTTGGAAGGAGGGATCCAGCCCCAGCATTTT. Translated, it gives CASSLEGGIQPQHF. The chain employs TRBV5-1 and TRBJ1-5; no clear D. The CDR3 totals 14 residues. Trimming took 0 bases from V and 7 from J, leaving 11 bases between them. CDR1 is SGHRS and CDR2 is YFSETQ in the germline V gene.

The chain employs TRBV18 and TRBJ1-1; 9 bases map to TRBD1. CDR1 is KGHSH, CDR2 LQKENI, per germline. With 4 bases clipped from V and 6 bases from J, the junction kept 6 bases outside the gene matches. CDR3 length: 14 residues. CDR3 in amino acids: CASSLRDRDAEAFF. For the CDR3, the DNA is TGTGCCAGCTCACTCCGGGACAGGGACGCTGAAGCTTTCTTT.

Turning to this clone: A junction end diverges from the germline sequence, so it may reflect a read error. The DNA of the CDR3 is TGTGCCAGCAAATCGGGAGGAGGTGGAAACACCATATATTTT. It translates to CASKSGGGGNTIYF. J is TRBJ1-3 and V is TRBV5-1, with no clear D. Looked up from germline, CDR1 is SGHRS and CDR2 is YFSETQ. The CDR3 has 14 residues.

The chain uses TRBV6-5 and TRBJ2-3, with 9 bases lining up with TRBD2. After removal of 2 bases from V and 1 base from J, the junction contained 1 base not matched to a gene. This CDR3 region has 15 residues. Germline lookup yields CDR1 MNHEY and CDR2 SVGAGI. CDR3 sequence (DNA): TGTGCCAGCAGTTACGAGCGGGGGGGCACAGATACGCAGTATTTT. This encodes CASSYERGGTDTQYF.

This sequence joins TRBV9 and TRBJ2-1; 8 nucleotides line up with TRBD2. Germline CDR1 reads SGDLS; CDR2 reads YYNGEE. CDR3 length: 15 residues. V lost 2 bases, J lost 3 bases, and 4 bases stayed unmatched. In nucleotides, the CDR3 is TGTGCCAGCAGCGTCTTAGCGGGGCGCTACAATGAGCAGTTCTTC. This encodes CASSVLAGRYNEQFF.

This chain uses TRBV5-5 with TRBJ1-1; D may be TRBD1 (5 bases). The length of the CDR3 is 15 residues. Trimming took 3 bases from V and 5 from J, leaving 17 bases between them. CDR1 and CDR2 (germline): SGHKS, YYEKEE (reference sequence). The CDR3 DNA follows: TGTGCCAGCAGCTCGGGCTCAGGGTCGGAGACTGAAGCTTTCTTT. Amino acids: CASSSGSGSETEAFF.

The rearrangement uses TRBV12-3 or TRBV12-4 and TRBJ1-4, with D uncertain. This CDR3 region has 13 residues. The V and J ends lost 10 bases and 8 bases respectively, with 17 bases between them. CDR3 region: CATRRAWSEKLFF. The CDR3, as DNA: TGTGCCACCAGGCGCGCCTGGAGCGAAAAACTGTTTTTT.

V is TRBV30 and J is TRBJ1-2; TRBD1 aligns across 8 bases. Germline CDR1 GTSNPN, CDR2 SVGIG (reference sequence). Trimming cost V 0 bases and J 5 bases; bases outside gene matches: 8. The CDR3 sequence is 15 residues long. The CDR3 bases are TGTGCCTGGAGTGTACGGGCAGGGGGCGGGTATGGCTACACCTTC. It yields the protein CAWSVRAGGGYGYTF.